This entry lists 29 T cell receptor beta chains sequenced from one sample in a study of T cells in Graves' hyperthyroidism and ophthalmopathy (dated by TCRdb to the late 2010s). Receptor amplification or capture employed multiplex PCR. Instrument on record: Illumina HiSeq 2000. Amplification of TCR beta CDR3 regions was carried out from RNA transcripts. The TCR CDR3 was subjected to a first round of RT-PCR using the HTBI primer set and the Qiagen OneStep RT-PCR kit. Clones were called with MiXCR by TCRdb after fastp trimmed the public reads at Q25, and only in-frame beta chains were retained. Every distinct CDR3 protein forms one entry, paired with its most common genes and DNA. The sample table holds about 360,000 distinct CDR3 sequences, of which about 12% were seen once. Roughly 8.3% of the sample is in the top ten clones. Sequenced: blood. The origin of the receptors is a woman under 30 with Graves' hyperthyroidism.

This clonotype was picked up many times. The V and J genes are TRBV3-1 and TRBJ2-1; 9 bases align to TRBD2. Germline V gene lookup returns CDR1 LGHDT and CDR2 YNNKEL (reference sequence). The trim removed 1 base at V and 7 bases at J, leaving 5 bases unmatched. The CDR3 spans 15 residues. CDR3 sequence: CASSQAGLARNEQFF. The CDR3 bases are TGTGCCAGCAGCCAAGCGGGACTAGCCCGGAATGAGCAGTTCTTC.

Many counts were recorded for this clonotype. The gene calls are TRBV5-1 and TRBJ1-3, with a possible D match to TRBD1 (6 bases). Germline loops: CDR1 SGHRS, CDR2 YFSETQ. The CDR3 spans 15 residues. The V gene lost 1 base and the J gene lost 3 bases, with 11 bases spanning the gap. The CDR3 loop reads CASSLRGASGNTIYF. The CDR3 DNA follows: TGCGCCAGCAGCTTGAGGGGGGCAAGTGGAAACACCATATATTTT. Based on the CDR3 plus reference TRBV5-1 and TRBJ1-3, the full variable domain is KAGVTQTPRYLIKTRGQQVTLSCSPISGHRSVSWYQQTPGQGLQFLFEYFSETQRNKGNFPGRFSGRQFSNSRSEMNVSTLELGDSALYLCASSLRGASGNTIYFGEGSWLTVV.

This clonotype was counted many times. The V and J genes are TRBV29-1 and TRBJ1-1; D gene uncertain. CDR3 size: 12 residues. Germline assignment: CDR1 SQVTM and CDR2 ANQGSEA. Trimming cost V 7 bases and J 4 bases, with 13 bases left between them. The CDR3 loop reads CSGTDQSTEAFF. The CDR3 DNA sequence: TGCAGCGGTACGGACCAGTCCACTGAAGCTTTCTTT. Variable domain in full (rest from reference TRBV29-1 and TRBJ1-1): SAVISQKPSRDICQRGTSLTIQCQVDSQVTMMFWYRQQPGQSLTLIATANQGSEATYESGFVIDKFPISRPNLTFSTLTVSNMSPEDSSIYLCSGTDQSTEAFFGQGTRLTVV.

This chain joins TRBV5-1 and TRBJ2-5, with 7 positions matching TRBD2. The CDR3 has 15 amino acids. Trimming took 4 bases from V and 1 from J; bases not matched to a gene: 7. CDR1 SGHRS and CDR2 YFSETQ come from the germline V gene. CDR3 in DNA: TGCGCCAGCAGCCTGGAATCTAGCGGCCAAGAGACCCAGTACTTC. As protein: CASSLESSGQETQYF.

This clonotype has at least ten counts. The chain carries TRBV7-2 and TRBJ2-2, with D possibly matching TRBD2 (6 bases). There are 14 residues in the CDR3. The V and J ends lost 3 bases and 4 bases respectively, with 9 bases between them. In germline, CDR1 is SGHTA, CDR2 FQGNSA. As DNA, the CDR3 is TGTGCCAGCAGCTTCGGGGAGGCCACCGGGGAGCTGTTTTTT. Its protein product is CASSFGEATGELFF.

This clonotype has ten or more counts. The rearrangement joins TRBV7-9 to TRBJ1-2; a possible D gene is TRBD1 (5 bases). The CDR3 contains 12 residues. Germline CDR1 is SEHNR and CDR2 is FQNEAQ (reference sequence). V lost 5 bases and J lost 6, with 10 bases in between. CDR3 protein: CASSVGGNGYTF. In DNA form, the CDR3 reads TGTGCCAGCAGCGTTGGGGGAAATGGCTACACCTTC.

This clonotype has a count of ten or more. V and J are TRBV3-1 and TRBJ1-2; no firm D call. Trimming left V 4 bases short and J 5 bases short, with 8 bases between. Germline V gives CDR1 LGHDT, CDR2 YNNKEL (reference sequence). This CDR3 comprises 12 residues. The CDR3 is CASSRTVYGYTF. CDR3 in DNA: TGTGCCAGCAGCCGAACAGTTTATGGCTACACCTTC.

This clonotype has a count of ten or more. V is TRBV28 and J is TRBJ1-4; TRBD1 matches at 7 bases. The CDR3 sequence is 16 residues long. Trimming took 4 bases from V and 6 from J; bases not matched to a gene: 11. Germline CDR1 is MDHEN and CDR2 is SYDVKM. CDR3 sequence: CASSSSGTALDEKLFF. DNA of the CDR3: TGTGCCAGCAGTTCTTCCGGGACAGCCTTAGATGAAAAACTGTTTTTT.

This clonotype was seen ten or more times. The genes are TRBV7-8 and TRBJ2-3, with D unresolved. V was pared by 7 bases and J by 5 bases, with 22 bases between. This CDR3 has 16 residues. CDR1 and CDR2 (germline): SGHVS, FQNEAQ. This chain's CDR3 is CASTLFPPGPGDTQYF. The CDR3 region has the DNA TGTGCCAGCACCCTATTTCCCCCGGGCCCCGGAGATACGCAGTATTTT.

This clonotype has a count of ten or more. This chain joins TRBV20-1 and TRBJ2-7; no firm D call. Germline CDR1 is DFQATT and CDR2 is SNEGSKA (reference sequence). The germline V and J ends were trimmed by 0 bases and 2 bases, with 14 bases remaining between them. This CDR3 is built from 15 residues. The CDR3 DNA reads TGCAGTGCTAGAGATCAAGTCAGGAGTACCTACGAGCAGTACTTC. It is translated as CSARDQVRSTYEQYF.

This clonotype came up many times. This chain joins TRBV12-3 or TRBV12-4 and TRBJ2-2; 8 bases line up with TRBD1. The V and J ends lost 5 bases and 2 bases, in that order; junction bases with no gene match: 7. This CDR3 is 16 amino acids long. CDR3 sequence (DNA): TGTGCCAGCAGTCGAGAGGACAGGGCTAACACCGGGGAGCTGTTTTTT. Encoded protein: CASSREDRANTGELFF.

This clonotype was seen at least ten times. V and J are TRBV11-1 and TRBJ2-1; D possibly corresponds to TRBD1 (6 bases). The V gene's germline CDR1 is SGHAT and CDR2 FQDESV (reference sequence). V was trimmed by 5 bases and J by 4 bases, leaving 18 bases between them. CDR3 length equals 16 residues. CDR3 amino acids: CASSGHPGDAYNEQFF. The CDR3 DNA sequence: TGTGCCAGCAGCGGCCATCCAGGGGATGCTTACAATGAGCAGTTCTTC.

This clonotype was picked up many times. CDR3 DNA sequence: TGTGCCAGCAGCCTAGGACTAGCGGGGGGCTCTGAGACCCAGTACTTC. It specifies CASSLGLAGGSETQYF. The chain employs TRBV3-1 and TRBJ2-5; 14 bases agree with TRBD2. Germline V CDR1 and CDR2: LGHDT, YNNKEL (reference sequence). The CDR3 is 16 amino acids. V was pared by 4 bases and J by 5 bases, with 6 bases of the junction left unmatched.

A remark on this clonotype: A read error may explain this, as a much larger clone is one base away. Lacking the conserved final phenylalanine or tryptophan, this CDR3 likely reflects a read error. This CDR3 reads CASSRGTGGFGGELFS. CDR3 in DNA: TGTGCCAGCAGCCGAGGGACAGGGGGCTTCGGCGGGGAGCTGTTTTCT. V and J are TRBV3-1 and TRBJ2-2, with TRBD1 matching 12 bases. The CDR3 extends over 16 amino acids. The V segment lost 4 bases and the J segment 7 bases; nucleotides outside the gene matches: 7. Germline V gene sequence: CDR1 LGHDT, CDR2 YNNKEL (reference sequence).

This clonotype was observed at least ten times. The chain couples TRBV11-2 to TRBJ2-7; D remains unclear. From germline, CDR1 is SGHAT and CDR2 FQNNGV. V was pared by 4 bases and J by 7 bases, with 17 bases between. The CDR3 spans 14 residues. CDR3 sequence (DNA): TGTGCCAGCAGCTCTACGACGGCGTTCTTGGAGCAGTACTTC. Protein product: CASSSTTAFLEQYF.

Remarks on this clonotype: The germline gene is not matched at one end of the junction; a read error may be the cause. J is TRBJ2-1 and V is TRBV7-2; TRBD2 might be the D (7 bases). The length of the CDR3 is 19 residues. CDR1 SGHTA and CDR2 FQGNSA come from the germline V gene. The CDR3 DNA sequence: TGTGCCAGCAACTTAGTAGTCGACCTGGGGGGGGGGCCCTCCAATGAGCAGTTCTTC. It translates to CASNLVVDLGGGPSNEQFF.

This clonotype came up a few times. V and J are TRBV2 and TRBJ1-3; D is unclear. The CDR3 totals 14 residues. Deletions cut 1 base from V and 0 bases from J, with 4 bases between. The V gene's germline CDR1 is SNHLY and CDR2 FYNNEI. The CDR3 DNA reads as TGTGCCAGCAGTGAAGTGATCTCTGGAAACACCATATATTTT. Translating it yields CASSEVISGNTIYF.

This clonotype was detected many times. V usage is TRBV15 and J usage is TRBJ2-1; a weak D match, TRBD2 (5 bases). Trimming took 0 bases from V and 0 from J, leaving 9 bases between them. Germline assignment: CDR1 LNHNV and CDR2 YYDKDF (reference sequence). The CDR3 has 16 residues. The CDR3 bases are TGTGCCACCAGCAGAGATCGAGGGAGCTCCTACAATGAGCAGTTCTTC. This encodes CATSRDRGSSYNEQFF. The full variable domain, with the rest looked up from reference TRBV15 and TRBJ2-1, is DAMVIQNPRYQVTQFGKPVTLSCSQTLNHNVMYWYQQKSSQAPKLLFHYYDKDFNNEADTPDNFQSRRPNTSFCFLDIRSPGLGDTAMYLCATSRDRGSSYNEQFFGPGTRLTVL.

This clonotype was observed a handful of times. The V and J genes are TRBV15 and TRBJ1-5, with D uncertain. Germline values: CDR1 LNHNV, CDR2 YYDKDF (reference sequence). Trimming stripped 0 bases from V and 7 bases from J, with 13 bases between. The CDR3 is 15 residues long. Here the CDR3 reads CATSRDRRENQPQHF. CDR3 DNA sequence: TGTGCCACCAGCAGAGATCGCAGAGAAAACCAGCCCCAGCATTTT.

This clonotype was detected many times. V usage is TRBV6-2 or TRBV6-3 and J usage is TRBJ1-5; no clear D gene. Germline CDR1 MNHEY, CDR2 SVGEGT. Between the trimmed V and J ends, which lost 4 bases and 3 bases, there was a span of 16 bases. This CDR3 has 16 amino acids. CDR3 region: CASSSQIDSSNQPQHF. Written as DNA, the CDR3 is TGTGCCAGCAGTTCTCAAATAGACTCCTCCAATCAGCCCCAGCATTTT.

This clonotype was picked up one time. Relative to the germline gene, one junction end is altered; a read error may explain this. The V gene is TRBV7-7, the J gene TRBJ2-1; TRBD1 matches 8 bases. The CDR3 loop spans 15 amino acids. Per germline, CDR1 SSHAT and CDR2 FNYEAQ (reference sequence). The CDR3 nucleotides read TGTGCTAGCAGCCCAGGGGGCAACGGGTACAATGAGCAGTTCTTC. Encoded protein: CASSPGGNGYNEQFF.

V gene TRBV19 combines with J gene TRBJ2-7; a possible D gene is TRBD1 (6 bases). Germline lookup yields CDR1 LNHDA and CDR2 SQIVND (reference sequence). The CDR3 totals 15 residues. V lost 3 bases, J lost 3 bases, and 15 bases lay in between. CDR3 nucleotides: TGTGCCAGTAGTATTACAGGGACGCCGGTCTACGAGCAGTACTTC. Translating gives CASSITGTPVYEQYF.

At least ten counts were recorded for this clonotype. V usage is TRBV28 and J usage is TRBJ2-7; D unresolved. Germline CDR1 is MDHEN and CDR2 is SYDVKM. The V end lost 5 bases, the J end lost 5 bases, and 19 bases lay between the germline ends. This CDR3 contains 15 residues. CDR3 in amino acids: CASSRPQGWVDEQYF. DNA of the CDR3: TGTGCCAGCAGTCGCCCCCAAGGATGGGTCGACGAGCAGTACTTC.

This clonotype was observed a few times. The rearrangement uses TRBV5-1 and TRBJ2-1; 9 bases are shared with TRBD1. Per the germline V gene, CDR1 is SGHRS and CDR2 is YFSETQ. This CDR3 is built from 18 residues. After removal of 2 bases from V and 8 bases from J, the junction contained 17 bases not matched to a gene. The CDR3 DNA reads TGCGCCAGCAGCTTCGCCCTAACCGGGACAGGGATGTTGGATGAGCAGTTCTTC. Residues: CASSFALTGTGMLDEQFF.

This clonotype was counted many times. The chain carries TRBV2 and TRBJ1-5; D is undetermined. The CDR3 is 15 amino acids. V lost 7 bases and J 4 bases, leaving 17 bases between the germline ends. CDR1 SNHLY and CDR2 FYNNEI come from the germline V gene. The CDR3 is CASTLSRTTNQPQHF. DNA of the CDR3: TGTGCCAGCACTCTGTCGCGGACTACGAATCAGCCCCAGCATTTT.

V gene TRBV5-4 combines with J gene TRBJ2-1, with TRBD2 matching over 7 bases. Germline values: CDR1 SGHNT, CDR2 YYREEE (reference sequence). V shed 2 bases and J 3 bases; nucleotides not matched to a gene: 11. The length of the CDR3 is 17 residues. CDR3 region: CASSFTMTSQSYNEQFF. The CDR3, as DNA: TGTGCCAGCAGCTTTACAATGACTAGCCAAAGCTACAATGAGCAGTTCTTC.

This clonotype was detected many times. CDR3 loop: CASSRGTSGRVDEQFF. The CDR3 DNA is TGTGCCAGCAGCCGGGGGACTAGCGGGAGAGTGGACGAGCAGTTCTTC. The chain couples TRBV12-3 or TRBV12-4 to TRBJ2-1; 14 bases fit TRBD2. V was clipped by 6 bases and J by 10 bases; unmatched bases: 11. This CDR3 is 16 amino acids long.

Concerning this clonotype itself: Being one base from a much bigger clone, this may be a read error. This rearrangement joins TRBV24-1 to TRBJ1-1, with a weak D call TRBD1 (5 bases). This CDR3 is built from 14 residues. V was pared by 7 bases and J by 4 bases, with 15 bases between. Germline assignment: CDR1 KGHDR and CDR2 SFDVKD. CDR3 DNA sequence: TGTGCCACCAGACGAACGGGGGGAGGCACTGAAGCTTTCTTT. This codes for CATRRTGGGTEAFF.

With regard to this clonotype: This clone may be a read error of a much larger clone one base away. J is TRBJ2-3 and V is TRBV18; the D call may be TRBD1 or TRBD2 (5 bases each). Germline CDR1 KGHSH, CDR2 LQKENI. The CDR3 runs 15 residues. The DNA for the CDR3 is TGTGCCAGCTCAACACGACTATCCTCCACAGGTACGCAGTATTTT. The encoded protein is CASSTRLSSTGTQYF. The whole variable domain, filled in from reference TRBV18 and TRBJ2-3, reads NAGVMQNPRHLVRRRGQEARLRCSPMKGHSHVYWYRQLPEEGLKFMVYLQKENIIDESGMPKERFSAEFPKEGPSILRIQQVVRGDSAAYFCASSTRLSSTGTQYFGPGTRLTVL.